This record looks at one TCR beta chain sequence and its context. The antigen is unknown. The PCR employed 60 Vbeta primers together with 13 Jbeta primers. Assay: immunoSEQ multiplex PCR; the TCRdb copy retains only in-frame clones and omits some. The table includes about 150,000 clones, around 79% detected once. The data belong to a study of cytomegalovirus exposure and HLA in healthy donors. Overall study findings and caveats: Based on reports, TCR beta sequences accurately predicted HLA-A and HLA-B alleles for most subjects.

V lost 2 bases and J lost 1, with 8 bases in between. Germline V gene data show CDR1 as SGHAT and CDR2 as FQNNGV. CDR3 length: 14 amino acids. Sample: PBMCs. This sequence originates from a woman in her 30s in good health and CMV-seronegative. The chain is built from TRBV11-2 and TRBJ1-1; D is uncertain. The CDR3 protein is CASSLLSGNTEAFF. In nucleotides, the CDR3 is TGTGCCAGCAGCTTATTATCCGGGAACACTGAAGCTTTCTTT.